The 18 T cell receptor beta chains in this list originate from one sample, sequenced in a study of shared clonotypes between healthy human individuals. TCRdb's table, derived via immunoSEQ multiplex PCR, lists solely in-frame clones and lacks some. The repertoire holds 2,500,000 or so clones, over 85% seen once, with 0.36% in the top ten. Sequencing was performed on naive CD4+ T cells from PBMCs. Subset given: CD45RA+ positively selected. The source is a man in his late teens or twenties in good health. Some clones in this sample may be carry-over from other donors' samples.

The chain has TRBV5-1 and TRBJ2-1, with D perhaps TRBD1 (5 bases). CDR3 length: 15 amino acids. V shed 1 base and J shed 7 bases, with 15 bases lying between them. CDR1 SGHRS and CDR2 YFSETQ come from the germline V gene. CDR3 loop: CASSLLEGAGNEQFF. The CDR3 DNA sequence: TGCGCCAGCAGCTTGCTCGAAGGGGCTGGGAATGAGCAGTTCTTC.

V is TRBV5-1 and J is TRBJ2-3, with 11 bases matching TRBD1. V trimming: 8 bases; J trimming: 5 bases; junction bases outside the gene matches: 10. The CDR3 sequence is 15 residues long. Germline V CDR1 and CDR2: SGHRS, YFSETQ. The chain's CDR3 is CARTGTGGAVDTQYF. CDR3 in DNA: TGCGCCAGGACCGGGACAGGGGGAGCTGTAGATACGCAGTATTTT.

This clone was seen once. This rearrangement joins TRBV7-9 to TRBJ2-1; 10 bases agree with TRBD2. The CDR3 length is 15 residues. The germline V gene has CDR1 SEHNR and CDR2 FQNEAQ (reference sequence). The J segment lost 1 base and the V segment lost 8 bases, leaving 5 bases of the junction unmatched. DNA of the CDR3: TGTGCCAGCTCGAAGCGGGAGGGGTCCTACAATGAGCAGTTCTTC. Protein product: CASSKREGSYNEQFF.

The chain combines TRBV7-2 with TRBJ1-2; D not resolved. Germline CDR1 SGHTA, CDR2 FQGNSA. Trimming stripped 4 bases from V and 8 bases from J, with 20 bases between. The CDR3 totals 15 residues. The chain's CDR3 is CASSSPAGMTRGYTF. The CDR3 DNA follows: TGTGCCAGCAGCTCCCCCGCGGGGATGACCCGAGGCTACACCTTC.

V usage is TRBV2 and J usage is TRBJ2-3; TRBD2 is a possible D gene (6 bases). Germline V gives CDR1 SNHLY, CDR2 FYNNEI. With 2 bases removed from V and 4 bases from J, the gap between germline ends came to 16 bases. The length of the CDR3 is 16 residues. The CDR3 loop is CASSEWEVPDADTQYF. CDR3 DNA: TGTGCCAGCAGTGAATGGGAGGTCCCGGACGCAGATACGCAGTATTTT.

CDR3 sequence reads: CASSPGASYNEQFF. CDR3 DNA sequence: TGTGCCAGCAGCCCGGGAGCCTCCTACAATGAGCAGTTCTTC. The chain uses TRBV7-3 and TRBJ2-1, with D perhaps matching TRBD2 (6 bases). CDR3 length: 14 residues. The V end was cut by 5 bases, the J end by 0 bases, with 8 bases between. Germline loops: CDR1 SGHTA, CDR2 FQGTGA.

CDR3 residues: CASSFEGGFYEQYF. CDR3 nucleotides: TGTGCCAGCAGCTTCGAGGGGGGGTTTTACGAGCAGTACTTC. The chain is built from TRBV5-6 and TRBJ2-7; a weak D match, TRBD2 (7 bases). This CDR3 has 14 residues. V lost 2 bases and J lost 4, with 13 bases in between. Germline values: CDR1 SGHDT, CDR2 YYEEEE.

CDR3 in DNA: TGCGCCAGCAGCCCCGGGGGGGGCCACAATGAGCAGTTCTTC. Translated: CASSPGGGHNEQFF. The genes are TRBV5-1 and TRBJ2-1, with 8 positions matching TRBD2. The CDR3 is 14 residues long. V dropped 4 bases and J dropped 5; count of bases not matched to a gene: 5. Germline V gives CDR1 SGHRS, CDR2 YFSETQ.

Note on this clone: The sample contains more than one DNA sequence encoding this CDR3. The chain joins TRBV19 to TRBJ2-7; a weak D match, TRBD2 (6 bases). Trimming removed 3 bases from V and 2 bases from J, with 11 bases in between. This CDR3 is built from 14 residues. The germline CDR1 and CDR2 sequences are LNHDA and SQIVND (reference sequence). CDR3 residues: CASSIRGGTYEQYF. CDR3 DNA: TGTGCCAGTAGTATCCGGGGAGGTACCTACGAGCAGTACTTC.

This clone is a singleton in its sample. This chain uses TRBV28 with TRBJ2-1; tentatively, D is TRBD2 (6 bases). Germline V gene lookup returns CDR1 MDHEN and CDR2 SYDVKM. The CDR3 runs to 16 residues. V was clipped by 4 bases and J by 4 bases, with 17 bases between them. The CDR3 DNA reads TGTGCCAGCAGTTCACTCGGGCTAGCGTTGTACAATGAGCAGTTCTTC. This sequence encodes CASSSLGLALYNEQFF.

The rearrangement joins TRBV7-3 to TRBJ2-3, with 9 nucleotides matching TRBD1. Germline CDR1 is SGHTA and CDR2 is FQGTGA. V gave up 4 bases and J gave up 3 bases; unmatched junction bases: 5. The length of the CDR3 is 15 residues. The CDR3 region has the DNA TGTGCCAGCAGCTACGCCGGGACAGGGACAGATACGCAGTATTTT. This translates into CASSYAGTGTDTQYF.

The chain joins TRBV2 to TRBJ1-1; possible D gene TRBD1, 5 bases. CDR3 length: 14 residues. V lost 3 bases and J lost 5, with 13 bases in between. CDR1 SNHLY and CDR2 FYNNEI come from the germline V gene. The CDR3 bases are TGTGCCAGCAGTGACTTGGTGGGGGGAACTGAAGCTTTCTTT. Encoded protein: CASSDLVGGTEAFF.

J is TRBJ2-3 and V is TRBV19, with TRBD2 as a possible D gene (6 bases). This CDR3 contains 14 residues. V lost 8 bases, J lost 7 bases, and 19 bases lay in between. CDR1 LNHDA and CDR2 SQIVND come from the germline V gene (reference sequence). The chain's CDR3 is CASSTGAGSHTQYF. CDR3 DNA sequence: TGTGCCAGTTCTACTGGGGCCGGGAGCCATACGCAGTATTTT.

The V and J genes are TRBV10-3 and TRBJ1-2, with D possibly TRBD1 on 5 matching bases. V dropped 2 bases and J dropped 5 bases, with 9 bases sitting between them. Germline V gives CDR1 ENHRY, CDR2 SYGVKD. This CDR3 contains 13 residues. The CDR3 spells CAISERGSYGYTF. CDR3 coding DNA: TGTGCCATCAGTGAGAGGGGTTCATATGGCTACACCTTC.

The rearrangement joins TRBV19 to TRBJ2-6, with D tentatively TRBD2 (5 bases). Germline V lookup: CDR1 LNHDA, CDR2 SQIVND (reference sequence). The CDR3 spans 15 residues. Trimming removed 7 bases from V and 0 bases from J, with 10 bases in between. CDR3 in DNA: TGTGCCAGTATCGAAGGGAGCTCTGGGGCCAACGTCCTGACTTTC. Its protein is CASIEGSSGANVLTF.

The rearrangement joins TRBV2 to TRBJ1-1, with D possibly being TRBD1 (5 bases). Trimming shortened V by 6 bases and J by 0 bases, and 14 bases separated the two germline ends. CDR3 length equals 15 residues. The germline V gene has CDR1 SNHLY and CDR2 FYNNEI. CDR3 loop: CASSDSYPLNTEAFF. CDR3 nucleotide sequence: TGTGCCAGCAGCGACAGTTACCCCCTGAACACTGAAGCTTTCTTT.

The chain joins TRBV4-2 to TRBJ1-5; maybe TRBD1 (5 bases). V lost 2 bases and J lost 3, with 14 bases in between. The CDR3 consists of 16 residues. Germline V lookup: CDR1 LGHNA, CDR2 YNFKEQ. CDR3 in amino acids: CASSQSSREVNQPQHF. CDR3 DNA sequence: TGTGCCAGCAGCCAAAGCTCCAGGGAAGTCAATCAGCCCCAGCATTTT.

The chain joins TRBV19 to TRBJ1-2; TRBD1 matches 8 bases. V dropped 3 bases and J dropped 4; count of bases not matched to a gene: 7. Looked up from germline, CDR1 is LNHDA and CDR2 is SQIVND (reference sequence). The CDR3 has 15 amino acids. Written as DNA, the CDR3 is TGTGCCAGTAGTATTGGGCCAGGGGGCATCTATGGCTACACCTTC. The encoded protein is CASSIGPGGIYGYTF.